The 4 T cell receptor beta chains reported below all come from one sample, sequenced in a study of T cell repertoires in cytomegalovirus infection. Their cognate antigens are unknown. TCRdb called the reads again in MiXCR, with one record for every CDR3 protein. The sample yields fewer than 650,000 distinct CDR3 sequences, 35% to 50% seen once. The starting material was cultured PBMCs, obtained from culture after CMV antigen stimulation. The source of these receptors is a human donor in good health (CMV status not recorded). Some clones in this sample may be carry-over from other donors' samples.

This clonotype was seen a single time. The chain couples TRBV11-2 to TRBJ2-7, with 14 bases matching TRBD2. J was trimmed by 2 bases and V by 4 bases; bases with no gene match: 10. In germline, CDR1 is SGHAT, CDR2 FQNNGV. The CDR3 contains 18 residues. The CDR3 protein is CASSSPGLAGATPYEQYF. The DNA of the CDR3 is TGTGCCAGCAGCTCACCGGGACTAGCGGGAGCAACGCCCTACGAGCAGTACTTC. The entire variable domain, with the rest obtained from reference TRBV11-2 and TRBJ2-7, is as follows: EAGVAQSPRYKIIEKRQSVAFWCNPISGHATLYWYQQILGQGPKLLIQFQNNGVVDDSQLPKDRFSAERLKGVDSTLKIQPAKLEDSAVYLCASSSPGLAGATPYEQYFGPGTRLTVT.

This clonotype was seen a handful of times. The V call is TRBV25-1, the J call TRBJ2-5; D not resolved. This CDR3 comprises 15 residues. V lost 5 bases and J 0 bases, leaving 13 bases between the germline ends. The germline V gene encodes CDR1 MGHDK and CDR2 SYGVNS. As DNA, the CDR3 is TGTGCCAGCAGTTTACAAGGAGAACACCAAGAGACCCAGTACTTC. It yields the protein CASSLQGEHQETQYF.

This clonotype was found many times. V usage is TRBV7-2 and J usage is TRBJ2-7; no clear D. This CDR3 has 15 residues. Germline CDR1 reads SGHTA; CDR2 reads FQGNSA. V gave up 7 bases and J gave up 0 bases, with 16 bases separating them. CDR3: CASTITGQSSYEQYF. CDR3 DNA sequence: TGTGCCAGCACAATCACCGGGCAGAGCTCCTACGAGCAGTACTTC.

The CDR3 DNA is TGCAGTGCTAGTAGCGGGAGCTCCTACGAGCAGTACTTC. Protein sequence: CSASSGSSYEQYF. The rearrangement joins TRBV20-1 to TRBJ2-7; TRBD2 matches 9 bases. The CDR3 spans 13 residues. Germline V gene lookup returns CDR1 DFQATT and CDR2 SNEGSKA (reference sequence). J gave up 0 bases and V 3 bases, and 0 bases lay outside the gene matches.